This T cell receptor (beta chain) appears in the sequencing data of a study of T cell responses to AZD1222 COVID-19 vaccine. Germline CDR1 SGHTA, CDR2 FQGNSA. The CDR3 sequence is 17 residues long. Between the trimmed V and J ends, which lost 1 base and 2 bases, there was a span of 15 bases. TCRdb's copy holds only in-frame clones and misses some; the assay was immunoSEQ multiplex PCR. The sample has 130,000 or so clones; roughly nine tenths are singletons. This sequence was found in an adult in good health. The chain joins TRBV7-2 to TRBJ1-3; possibly TRBD1 for D (5 bases). The sample was peripheral blood, taken on day 0 of AZD1222 vaccination. This CDR3 is CASSLDLMQGPGNTIYF. The CDR3 DNA reads TGTGCCAGCAGCTTAGACCTCATGCAGGGCCCTGGAAACACCATATATTTT.